This TCR beta chain was recorded in a study of beta chain features in type 1 diabetes. About this clone: Its matching antigen is unknown.

CDR3 length: 14 residues. CDR1 and CDR2 from the germline V gene are SNHLY and FYNNEI. The junction had 2 bases not matched to a gene; V was cut back by 1 base and J by 6 bases. Every bit of the isolated RNA underwent reverse transcription, so sequencing read expressed TCRB transcripts. This table comes from immunoSEQ multiplex PCR, and its TCRdb copy is limited to in-frame clones, with some not included. The data hold under 150,000 clones, with 9% observed a single time. Naive, central memory, regulatory and stem cell-like memory cells within the CD4+ compartment were sorted using CD45RO/CCR7/CD25/CD127/CD95/CD27. Whole-study findings and limits: The study found moderately but significantly shorter TCRB CDR3s in all four CD4+ subsets of Type 1 diabetes patients.

Sequenced: central memory CD4+ T cells from blood. This TCR was recovered from a man aged 25 to 40 with type 1 diabetes. The rearrangement links TRBV2 to TRBJ2-1; TRBD2 agrees at 8 bases. The CDR3 DNA follows: TGTGCCAGCAGTGAAGAAGGGACTAGCAATGAGCAGTTCTTC. Its protein product is CASSEEGTSNEQFF.